Below are 30 T cell receptor beta chains sequenced from a single sample in a study of shared clonotypes between healthy human individuals. Profiled with immunoSEQ multiplex PCR; TCRdb holds only in-frame clones, not every one. The repertoire includes nearly 750,000 clones, roughly 72% of them detected once, and approximately 1.8% sits in the top ten. The sequenced sample consisted of memory CD4+ T cells sorted from blood. As for subset: CD45RA-negative fraction. The receptors come from a woman aged 25 to 39 in good health.

This clone was counted a single time. Written as DNA, the CDR3 is TGTGCCAGCAGCCATCACTACGAGCAGTACTTC. Translating it yields CASSHHYEQYF. This chain uses TRBV28 with TRBJ2-7; no firm D call. Trimming removed 6 bases from V and 3 bases from J, with 6 bases in between. The germline V gene encodes CDR1 MDHEN and CDR2 SYDVKM. The CDR3 has 11 residues.

This clone was detected a few times. Other DNA sequences of this sample code for an identical CDR3. The J gene is TRBJ2-1, the V gene TRBV5-1, with D tentatively TRBD1 (5 bases). Germline values: CDR1 SGHRS, CDR2 YFSETQ. The CDR3 loop spans 15 amino acids. V lost 2 bases and J 4 bases, leaving 13 bases between the germline ends. CDR3 loop: CASSFSSGAYNEQFF. Written as DNA, the CDR3 is TGCGCCAGCAGCTTTAGTAGTGGGGCTTACAATGAGCAGTTCTTC. Using reference TRBV5-1 and TRBJ2-1 for the parts outside the CDR3, the full variable domain is KAGVTQTPRYLIKTRGQQVTLSCSPISGHRSVSWYQQTPGQGLQFLFEYFSETQRNKGNFPGRFSGRQFSNSRSEMNVSTLELGDSALYLCASSFSSGAYNEQFFGPGTRLTVL.

The chain combines TRBV5-6 with TRBJ2-6; D is unresolved. The CDR3 totals 13 residues. Trimming shortened V by 5 bases and J by 1 base, and 4 bases separated the two germline ends. CDR1 SGHDT and CDR2 YYEEEE come from the germline V gene. The CDR3 spells CASRKSGANVLTF. CDR3 sequence (DNA): TGTGCCAGCAGAAAATCTGGGGCCAACGTCCTGACTTTC.

The chain recombines TRBV28 with TRBJ1-3, with 7 bases that match TRBD1. This CDR3 comprises 16 residues. Germline lookup yields CDR1 MDHEN and CDR2 SYDVKM. With V trimmed by 5 bases and J by 6 bases, 13 bases remained unmatched. As DNA, the CDR3 is TGTGCCAGCAGTCAGAGACAGGGCCAGGTGTTAAACACCATATATTTT. Translation: CASSQRQGQVLNTIYF.

About this clone itself: Since a much larger clone is just one base distant, this may be a read error. The V call is TRBV2, the J call TRBJ1-5; 8 positions match TRBD1. Per the germline V gene, CDR1 is SNHLY and CDR2 is FYNNEI. CDR3 size: 13 residues. V lost 6 bases, J lost 7 bases, and 5 bases stayed unmatched. CDR3 bases: TGTGCCAGCAGGCTACAGGGGGACCAGCCCCAGCATTTT. This codes for CASRLQGDQPQHF.

The chain joins TRBV19 to TRBJ1-2; no reliable D call. The CDR3 sequence is 14 residues long. V shed 7 bases and J shed 2 bases, with 14 bases lying between them. In germline, CDR1 is LNHDA, CDR2 SQIVND (reference sequence). This chain's CDR3 is CASTPDRGNYGYTF. Here the CDR3 DNA reads TGTGCCAGTACCCCCGACCGAGGGAACTATGGCTACACCTTC.

The chain combines TRBV7-9 with TRBJ2-2; D is possibly TRBD1 or TRBD2 (5 bases each). Between the trimmed V and J ends, which lost 2 bases and 6 bases, there was a span of 7 bases. The germline CDR1 and CDR2 sequences are SEHNR and FQNEAQ (reference sequence). This CDR3 is built from 13 residues. The CDR3 reads CASSLWGSGELFF. DNA for the CDR3: TGTGCCAGCAGCTTATGGGGGTCCGGGGAGCTGTTTTTT.

The count of this clone is one. The chain uses TRBV11-2 and TRBJ2-7, with D uncertain. Germline-derived CDR1 and CDR2 are SGHAT and FQNNGV. V shed 5 bases and J shed 1 base, with 15 bases lying between them. CDR3 length equals 15 residues. CDR3 in amino acids: CASSPRFLASYEQYF. Here the CDR3 DNA reads TGTGCCAGCAGCCCCCGTTTCCTGGCTTCCTACGAGCAGTACTTC.

The chain combines TRBV7-2 with TRBJ2-5; possibly TRBD2 for D (5 bases). Trimming shortened V by 6 bases and J by 1 base, and 9 bases separated the two germline ends. This CDR3 is built from 13 residues. Germline V gene sequence: CDR1 SGHTA, CDR2 FQGNSA. CDR3 nucleotide sequence: TGTGCCAGCAGGAGGGCAGTCCAAGAGACCCAGTACTTC. This encodes CASRRAVQETQYF.

V and J are TRBV5-1 and TRBJ1-3; D gene uncertain. Germline loops: CDR1 SGHRS, CDR2 YFSETQ. Trimming shortened V by 4 bases and J by 0 bases, and 11 bases separated the two germline ends. CDR3 length: 15 residues. CDR3 in amino acids: CASSKIGSSGNTIYF. DNA for the CDR3: TGCGCCAGCAGCAAGATAGGTAGCTCTGGAAACACCATATATTTT.

V usage is TRBV11-3 and J usage is TRBJ2-1; 11 bases line up with TRBD2. This CDR3 has 15 residues. Germline-derived CDR1 and CDR2 are SGHNT and YENEEA. Trimming took 8 bases from V and 8 from J; bases not matched to a gene: 11. The CDR3 coding sequence is TGTGCCAGCGGTTCCGGGACTAGCGGTACTCATGAGCAGTTCTTC. Translation: CASGSGTSGTHEQFF.

This sequence joins TRBV27 and TRBJ1-1; D call uncertain. The CDR3 runs 15 residues. The V and J ends lost 5 bases and 1 base respectively, with 14 bases between them. The germline gives CDR1 MNHEY, CDR2 SMNVEV (reference sequence). The CDR3 spells CASSKRALQNTEAFF. The CDR3 DNA is TGTGCCAGCAGTAAACGGGCACTACAGAACACTGAAGCTTTCTTT.

This chain uses TRBV30 with TRBJ1-4; 8 bases agree with TRBD1. The CDR3 extends over 14 amino acids. Unmatched junction bases numbered 3, after V lost 1 base and J lost 5 bases. The germline gives CDR1 GTSNPN, CDR2 SVGIG (reference sequence). The CDR3 loop reads CAWSAGGKNEKLFF. As DNA, the CDR3 is TGTGCCTGGAGTGCAGGGGGCAAGAATGAAAAACTGTTTTTT.

This sequence joins TRBV11-2 and TRBJ1-5, with TRBD1 as a possible D gene (5 bases). The germline V gene has CDR1 SGHAT and CDR2 FQNNGV. The CDR3 is 15 amino acids. The V and J ends lost 2 bases and 4 bases respectively, with 12 bases between them. As DNA, the CDR3 is TGTGCCAGCAGCTTAAAAGGGGCCTATAATCAGCCCCAGCATTTT. The encoded protein is CASSLKGAYNQPQHF.

The chain couples TRBV25-1 to TRBJ2-3, with 11 bases matching TRBD2. V lost 3 bases, J lost 1 base, and 6 bases stayed unmatched. The CDR3 extends over 17 amino acids. Germline CDR1 MGHDK, CDR2 SYGVNS. DNA of the CDR3: TGTGCCAGCAGTGAGCCTCCGGGACTAGCGGGCACAGATACGCAGTATTTT. This translates into CASSEPPGLAGTDTQYF.

The genes are TRBV7-9 and TRBJ2-1, with D maybe TRBD2 (6 bases). Trimming took off 5 bases at V and 8 bases at J, with 16 bases between the two ends. The CDR3 runs 14 residues. Germline V CDR1 and CDR2: SEHNR, FQNEAQ (reference sequence). The CDR3 bases are TGTGCCAGCAGCCTAAGGGCGGGAAGTGATGAGCAGTTCTTC. Translated, it gives CASSLRAGSDEQFF.

The rearrangement links TRBV12-5 to TRBJ1-1, with D hard to call. V was trimmed by 6 bases and J by 5 bases, leaving 10 bases between them. The CDR3 has 12 residues. CDR1 LGHNT and CDR2 FRNRAP come from the germline V gene. CDR3 coding DNA: TGTGCTAGTGGACGGCGGGGAACTGAAGCTTTCTTT. Residues: CASGRRGTEAFF. The full variable domain, rest sourced from reference TRBV12-5 and TRBJ1-1, is DARVTQTPRHKVTEMGQEVTMRCQPILGHNTVFWYRQTMMQGLELLAYFRNRAPLDDSGMPKDRFSAEMPDATLATLKIQPSEPRDSAVYFCASGRRGTEAFFGQGTRLTVV.

The chain carries TRBV30 and TRBJ1-1; 7 bases match TRBD1. This CDR3 has 12 amino acids. J lost 8 bases, V lost 1 base, and 4 bases had no gene match. CDR1 GTSNPN and CDR2 SVGIG come from the germline V gene (reference sequence). DNA for the CDR3: TGTGCCTGGAGTGGGGGAGGGGGCGAAGCTTTCTTT. Amino acid sequence: CAWSGGGGEAFF.

The V call is TRBV6-1, the J call TRBJ1-1, with D unclear. This CDR3 has 16 amino acids. Germline V lookup: CDR1 MNHNS, CDR2 SASEGT. Trimming took 1 base from V and 1 from J, leaving 13 bases between them. The CDR3 coding sequence is TGTGCCAGCAGTGAAGGAAGTTTTGTGGGGAACACTGAAGCTTTCTTT. Protein: CASSEGSFVGNTEAFF.

The rearrangement uses TRBV2 and TRBJ1-3; 7 bases match TRBD1. Germline assignment: CDR1 SNHLY and CDR2 FYNNEI. The junction had 9 bases not matched to a gene; V was cut back by 4 bases and J by 3 bases. This CDR3 is 16 amino acids long. The DNA for the CDR3 is TGTGCCAGCAGTGCCCAATTGACAGGGAGTGGAAACACCATATATTTT. Protein product: CASSAQLTGSGNTIYF.

This clone was seen more than once but under ten times. In the same sample, other DNA sequences code for this CDR3. The chain links TRBV5-6 to TRBJ2-3; the D is unclear. V dropped 2 bases and J dropped 0 bases, with 10 bases sitting between them. The CDR3 has 15 residues. Germline CDR1 is SGHDT and CDR2 is YYEEEE. In DNA, the CDR3 is TGTGCCAGCAGCTTAGGGCCGTCTAGCACAGATACGCAGTATTTT. Translating it yields CASSLGPSSTDTQYF.

The chain's CDR3 is CASSSVGQGADTQYF. The CDR3 nucleotides are TGTGCCAGCAGCTCGGTGGGACAGGGGGCAGATACGCAGTATTTT. This chain connects TRBV7-9 to TRBJ2-3; 11 bases are shared with TRBD1. Germline V gene lookup returns CDR1 SEHNR and CDR2 FQNEAQ (reference sequence). After removal of 4 bases from V and 4 bases from J, the junction contained 4 bases not matched to a gene. The CDR3 spans 15 residues.

This chain uses TRBV7-3 with TRBJ2-3; D is perhaps TRBD1 or TRBD2 (5 bases each). V lost 3 bases and J 5 bases, leaving 15 bases between the germline ends. This CDR3 has 15 residues. The germline CDR1 and CDR2 sequences are SGHTA and FQGTGA. CDR3 sequence (DNA): TGTGCCAGCAGCTTGTTTAAGGGACGCTTAGATACGCAGTATTTT. It translates to CASSLFKGRLDTQYF.

The chain joins TRBV29-1 to TRBJ2-7; TRBD1 matches 7 bases. V dropped 6 bases and J dropped 4; count of bases not matched to a gene: 9. CDR1 and CDR2 from the germline V gene are SQVTM and ANQGSEA. This CDR3 region has 13 residues. The CDR3 sequence is CSVQKSRGYEQYF. The CDR3 coding sequence is TGCAGCGTACAGAAATCCAGGGGGTACGAGCAGTACTTC.

This rearrangement joins TRBV7-9 to TRBJ2-2; 15 bases line up with TRBD2. This CDR3 contains 17 residues. Germline trimming cut 5 bases from V and 5 bases from J; bases unmatched to any gene: 6. Per the germline V gene, CDR1 is SEHNR and CDR2 is FQNEAQ (reference sequence). The CDR3 DNA reads TGTGCCAGCAGCGGAGGACTAGCGGGAGGGGGTACCGGGGAGCTGTTTTTT. This sequence encodes CASSGGLAGGGTGELFF. Based on the CDR3 plus reference TRBV7-9 and TRBJ2-2, the full variable domain is DTGVSQNPRHKITKRGQNVTFRCDPISEHNRLYWYRQTLGQGPEFLTYFQNEAQLEKSRLLSDRFSAERPKGSFSTLEIQRTEQGDSAMYLCASSGGLAGGGTGELFFGEGSRLTVL.

The chain couples TRBV5-1 to TRBJ2-1, with D possibly matching TRBD2 (6 bases). V gave up 5 bases and J gave up 4 bases, with 13 bases separating them. CDR1 SGHRS and CDR2 YFSETQ come from the germline V gene. CDR3 length equals 14 residues. The CDR3 protein is CASRVDSGYNEQFF. The CDR3 DNA is TGCGCCAGCAGGGTAGATAGCGGATACAATGAGCAGTTCTTC. The full variable domain, with the rest looked up from reference TRBV5-1 and TRBJ2-1, is KAGVTQTPRYLIKTRGQQVTLSCSPISGHRSVSWYQQTPGQGLQFLFEYFSETQRNKGNFPGRFSGRQFSNSRSEMNVSTLELGDSALYLCASRVDSGYNEQFFGPGTRLTVL.

The chain has TRBV11-2 and TRBJ2-7; 7 positions agree with TRBD1. The CDR3 covers 14 residues. V trimming: 1 base; J trimming: 2 bases; junction bases outside the gene matches: 2. Germline assignment: CDR1 SGHAT and CDR2 FQNNGV. The CDR3 is CASSLGTGTYEQYF. The CDR3, as DNA: TGTGCCAGCAGCTTAGGGACAGGAACCTACGAGCAGTACTTC. The variable domain in full, with the rest retrieved from reference TRBV11-2 and TRBJ2-7, is EAGVAQSPRYKIIEKRQSVAFWCNPISGHATLYWYQQILGQGPKLLIQFQNNGVVDDSQLPKDRFSAERLKGVDSTLKIQPAKLEDSAVYLCASSLGTGTYEQYFGPGTRLTVT.

This clone appeared once. The V and J genes are TRBV19 and TRBJ1-4; the D is unclear. V lost 3 bases and J 5 bases, leaving 10 bases between the germline ends. The CDR3 is 14 amino acids. The germline V gene encodes CDR1 LNHDA and CDR2 SQIVND (reference sequence). CDR3 sequence (DNA): TGTGCCAGTAGTATCCGAGTTCTAAATGAAAAACTGTTTTTT. This encodes CASSIRVLNEKLFF. Full variable domain (outside the CDR3, taken from reference TRBV19 and TRBJ1-4): DGGITQSPKYLFRKEGQNVTLSCEQNLNHDAMYWYRQDPGQGLRLIYYSQIVNDFQKGDIAEGYSVSREKKESFPLTVTSAQKNPTAFYLCASSIRVLNEKLFFGSGTQLSVL.

The chain recombines TRBV6-5 with TRBJ1-2, with D unclear. Per germline, CDR1 MNHEY and CDR2 SVGAGI. This CDR3 spans 14 amino acids. Trimming took 4 bases from V and 8 from J, leaving 17 bases between them. The DNA of the CDR3 is TGTGCCAGCAGTTCAGTCCGCTCCCGGATGGGCTACACCTTC. Its protein product is CASSSVRSRMGYTF.

The chain recombines TRBV5-1 with TRBJ2-4; D is unresolved. In germline, CDR1 is SGHRS, CDR2 YFSETQ. The V end was cut by 2 bases, the J end by 0 bases, with 12 bases between. The CDR3 is made up of 16 amino acids. The CDR3 loop is CASSLGQLGAKNIQYF. CDR3 nucleotides: TGCGCCAGCAGCTTAGGCCAGTTGGGAGCCAAAAACATTCAGTACTTC.